This T cell receptor (beta chain) was recorded in a study of blood T cell repertoires in COVID-19. Looking at the study overall: Samples taken during acute and convalescent COVID-19 were collected in the United States, Italy and Spain. T cells, B-cell-depleted T cells, or PBMCs supplied cDNA or gDNA.

In the study's own analysis: Amplification from reference gene primers served as the basis for estimated nucleated cell counts. Sequenced by immunoSEQ multiplex PCR; TCRdb stores in-frame clones only, minus some. That table furnishes V, J and clone size, whereas the DNA furnished D and trimming. This sample has 100,000 to 150,000 clones, with 86% found just once. Per germline, CDR1 MNHEY and CDR2 SMNVEV (reference sequence). Trimming cost V 5 bases and J 4 bases; bases outside gene matches: 9. This CDR3 has 16 residues. The chain recombines TRBV27 with TRBJ1-5; 9 bases fit TRBD1. This sequence originates from a human donor in a cohort sampled during active COVID-19. Material: peripheral blood. This CDR3 is CASSPLQGARNQPQHF. The CDR3 nucleotides read TGTGCCAGCAGTCCGTTACAGGGGGCCCGGAATCAGCCCCAGCATTTT.